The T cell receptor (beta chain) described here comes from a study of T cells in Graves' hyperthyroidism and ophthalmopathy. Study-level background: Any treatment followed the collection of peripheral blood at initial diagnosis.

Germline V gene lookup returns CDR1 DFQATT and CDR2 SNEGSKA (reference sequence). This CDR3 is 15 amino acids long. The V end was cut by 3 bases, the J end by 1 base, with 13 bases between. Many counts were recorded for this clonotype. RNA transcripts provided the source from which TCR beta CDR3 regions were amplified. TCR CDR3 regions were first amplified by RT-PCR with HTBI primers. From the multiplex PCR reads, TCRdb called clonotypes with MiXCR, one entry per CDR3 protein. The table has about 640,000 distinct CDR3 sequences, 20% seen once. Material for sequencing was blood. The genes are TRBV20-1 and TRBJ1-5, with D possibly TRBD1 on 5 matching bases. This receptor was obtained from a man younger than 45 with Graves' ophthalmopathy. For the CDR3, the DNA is TGCAGTGCTAGGGCACTACGGGACAGCAATCAGCCCCAGCATTTT. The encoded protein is CSARALRDSNQPQHF.